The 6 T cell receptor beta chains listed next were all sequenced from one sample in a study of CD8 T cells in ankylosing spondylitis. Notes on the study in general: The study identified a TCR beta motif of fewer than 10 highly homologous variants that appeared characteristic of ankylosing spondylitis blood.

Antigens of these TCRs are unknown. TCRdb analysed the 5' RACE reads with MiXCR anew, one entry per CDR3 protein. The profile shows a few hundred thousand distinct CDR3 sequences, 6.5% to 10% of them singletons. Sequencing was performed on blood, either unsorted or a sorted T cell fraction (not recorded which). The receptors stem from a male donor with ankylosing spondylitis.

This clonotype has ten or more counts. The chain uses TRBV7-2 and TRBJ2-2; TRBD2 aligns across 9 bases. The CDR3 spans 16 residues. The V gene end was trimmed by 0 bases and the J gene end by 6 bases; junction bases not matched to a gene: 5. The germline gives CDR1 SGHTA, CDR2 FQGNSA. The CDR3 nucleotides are TGTGCCAGCAGCTTAGCGGCTAGCGGGACGGCCGGGGAGCTGTTTTTT. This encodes CASSLAASGTAGELFF.

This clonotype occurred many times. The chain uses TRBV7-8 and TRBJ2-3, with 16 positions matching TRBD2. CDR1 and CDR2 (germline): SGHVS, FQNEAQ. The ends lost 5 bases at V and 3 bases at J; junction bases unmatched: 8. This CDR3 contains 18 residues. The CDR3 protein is CASSPGTSGRAWTDTQYF. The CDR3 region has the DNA TGTGCCAGCAGCCCTGGGACTAGCGGGAGGGCCTGGACAGATACGCAGTATTTT.

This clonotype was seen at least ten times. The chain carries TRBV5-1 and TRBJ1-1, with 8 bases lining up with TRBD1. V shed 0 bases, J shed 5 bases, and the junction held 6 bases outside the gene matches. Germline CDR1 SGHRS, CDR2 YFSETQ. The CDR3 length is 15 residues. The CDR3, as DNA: TGCGCCAGCAGCTTGGGCGGACAGGGTGGTACTGAAGCTTTCTTT. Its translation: CASSLGGQGGTEAFF.

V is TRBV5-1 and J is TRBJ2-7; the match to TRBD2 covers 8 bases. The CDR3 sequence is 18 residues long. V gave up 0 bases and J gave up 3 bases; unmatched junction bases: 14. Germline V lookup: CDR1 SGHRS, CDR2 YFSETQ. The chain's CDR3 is CASSLASAGAFLIYEQYF. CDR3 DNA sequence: TGCGCCAGCAGCTTGGCCTCAGCGGGAGCCTTCCTCATCTACGAGCAGTACTTC.

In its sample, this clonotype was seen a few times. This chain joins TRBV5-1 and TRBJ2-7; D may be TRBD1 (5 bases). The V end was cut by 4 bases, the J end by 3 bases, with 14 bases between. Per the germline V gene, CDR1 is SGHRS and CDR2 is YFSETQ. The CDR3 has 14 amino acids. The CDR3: CASSMTVADYEQYF. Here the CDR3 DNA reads TGCGCCAGCAGCATGACAGTGGCCGACTACGAGCAGTACTTC.

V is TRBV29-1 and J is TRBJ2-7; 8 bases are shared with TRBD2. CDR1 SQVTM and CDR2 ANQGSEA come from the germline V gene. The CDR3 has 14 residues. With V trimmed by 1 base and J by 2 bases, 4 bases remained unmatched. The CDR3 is CSVEARGATYEQYF. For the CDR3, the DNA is TGCAGCGTTGAAGCGCGGGGGGCTACCTACGAGCAGTACTTC.